The rows below give T cell receptor beta chains drawn from one sample of a study of CD8+ T cells in alopecia areata. TCRdb's table, derived via immunoSEQ multiplex PCR, lists solely in-frame clones and lacks some. Among 180,000 or so clones, roughly 60% were seen once, and the ten largest hold under 7%. The sample in question was CD4+ T cells sorted from blood, obtained at week 24, from a patient treated with tofacitinib. All receptors come from a human donor with alopecia areata. The CDR3 runs from the conserved cysteine through the conserved F or W. Clone size is given for some rows only: seen once, a few or many times, or a class if the clone is expanded.

v_gene	abundance	CDR3aa
TRBV6-5	NA	CASSYGRRGELFF
TRBV9	few	CASSPGRGSYGYTF
TRBV4-2	NA	CASSHGQGGSGANVLTF
TRBV5-4	NA	CASSVREETQYF
TRBV29-1	NA	CSVEDQGYRNIQYF
TRBV28	few	CASRKQGADTGELFF
TRBV29-1	NA	CSVHRVDTEAFF
TRBV4-1	NA	CASSQDFYGGGLNEQFF
TRBV5-4	NA	CASSFGRTQETQYF
TRBV29-1	NA	CSVITGETAGELFF
TRBV9	NA	CASSVHAQQETQYF
TRBV4-2	NA	CASSQASRNEQFF
TRBV27	NA	CASSRGTGGLNTEAFF
TRBV10-3	NA	CAISRGIGNQPQHF
TRBV2	NA	CASNRERGTQYF
TRBV9	NA	CASSVTPGGNQPQHF
TRBV7-2	few	CASSLADQPQHF